This TCR beta chain was identified during a study of Ad26.COV2.S vaccination and SARS-CoV-2 variants. The overall study: This donor came from the COV1001 trial of Ad26.COV2.S.

Described treatment: about 20 received Ad26.COV2.S at low or high dose, single or two shots; several received placebo; per-sample allocation not given. Sampling happened 63 days after the first vaccine or placebo injection. An adult donor aged 18-55 years was enrolled in Boston. This clone was counted at least ten times. The antigen remains undetermined. Profiling relied on immunoSEQ multiplex PCR, and the TCRdb table lists in-frame clones only, not all of them. The sample lists about 350,000 clones; roughly 89% were seen once. This CDR3 has 14 residues. Germline V CDR1 and CDR2: ENHRY, SYGVKD. The germline V and J ends were trimmed by 4 bases and 4 bases, with 8 bases remaining between them. Study observations and caveats: Ad26.COV2.S recipients had broader spike-specific TCRs (P = 0.0014).

This clonotype was obtained from a person between 18 and 59 years old who received the Ad26.COV2.S COVID-19 vaccine or a placebo. Sequencing used peripheral blood, obtained in a trial of Ad26.COV2.S vaccine versus placebo. The J gene is TRBJ1-6, the V gene TRBV10-3; no reliable D call. The CDR3 is CAISGAGYNSPLHF. CDR3 in DNA: TGTGCCATCAGTGGGGCAGGATATAATTCACCCCTCCACTTT.